This TCR beta chain was identified during a study of early T cells in non-severe SARS-CoV-2 infection. The V and J ends lost 5 bases and 0 bases respectively, with 14 bases between them. The CDR3 totals 15 residues. CDR1 DFQATT and CDR2 SNEGSKA come from the germline V gene (reference sequence). This clonotype was seen repeatedly, ten times or more. Each cDNA molecule carried a unique molecular identifier. MiXCR, applied by TCRdb to the 5' RACE reads, yields one record per CDR3 protein. The data contain approximately 71,000 distinct CDR3 sequences, approximately 14% of them singletons. This clonotype was obtained from an adult who was a healthcare worker with PCR-confirmed SARS-CoV-2 infection or an uninfected control (not recorded which). The material sequenced was whole blood. This rearrangement joins TRBV20-1 to TRBJ2-1, with D perhaps TRBD1 (6 bases). The CDR3: CSAFTGRSSYNEQFF. The CDR3 coding sequence is TGCAGTGCTTTTACAGGGCGAAGCTCCTACAATGAGCAGTTCTTC.